The clone carrying this T cell receptor (beta chain) has a count of ten or more. Its cognate antigen is unknown. This sample stems from a study of T cells in Graves' hyperthyroidism and ophthalmopathy. Study conclusions and caveats: From stable hyperthyroidism, ophthalmopathy was set apart by a 13 V-J model. Ophthalmopathy, which appeared later, was predicted by the model a median around 6.5 months before onset.

From RNA transcripts, TCR beta CDR3 regions were amplified. Primed by the HTBI set, a first-round RT-PCR was run on the TCR CDR3. TCRdb re-analysed the multiplex PCR reads in MiXCR, keeping a single row per CDR3 protein. The repertoire includes hundreds of thousands of distinct CDR3 sequences, roughly 15% of them detected once, and 3.5% to 4% sits in the top ten. Sequenced: blood. This sequence originates from a woman aged 30 to 39 with Graves' hyperthyroidism.

The CDR3 loop is CASTTRVQGMGTDTQYF. DNA for the CDR3: TGTGCCAGCACCACGCGAGTCCAGGGCATGGGGACAGATACGCAGTATTTT. The V gene is TRBV2, the J gene TRBJ2-3; D perhaps matches TRBD1 (5 bases). The length of the CDR3 is 17 residues. Per germline, CDR1 SNHLY and CDR2 FYNNEI. V dropped 7 bases and J dropped 3 bases, with 23 bases sitting between them.